This is a list of T cell receptor beta chains from one sample in a study of OX40 agonist ivuxolimab in advanced cancers. The table came from immunoSEQ multiplex PCR; TCRdb's copy has only in-frame clones and leaves some out. Of some 86,000 clones listed, 86% were seen once; the top ten hold over 5%. The sequenced sample was CD4+ or CD8+ T cells sorted from blood, obtained in a trial of the OX40 agonist ivuxolimab. Every receptor here comes from an adult with an advanced solid tumor such as melanoma, head and neck, liver or kidney cancer. The CDR3 runs from the conserved cysteine through the conserved F or W. D genes are given only for firm matches. Clone size is not always given. Where it is, it says once, few, many or a class for expanded clones.

d_call j_call clone_size v_call cdr3_nt cdr3_aa
- TRBJ1-1 - TRBV7-9 TGTGCCAGCACCCTGATCCGGGGCGGATCGAACACTGAAGCTTTCTTT CASTLIRGGSNTEAFF
- TRBJ2-7 - TRBV18 TGTGCCAGCTCACCTTATCCCGCCTACGAGCAGTACTTC CASSPYPAYEQYF
- TRBJ2-2 few TRBV19 TGTGCCAGTAGTATGTTGGACACCGGGGAGCTGTTTTTT CASSMLDTGELFF
TRBD2 TRBJ2-3 - TRBV5-1 TGCGCCAGCAGTGGACTAGCGGGAAAATTTTGGTATTTT CASSGLAGKFWYF
- TRBJ1-1 - TRBV6-5 TGTGCCAGCAGTTACACTCAGGGGAGCACTGAAGCTTTCTTT CASSYTQGSTEAFF
- TRBJ2-1 once TRBV7-6 TGTGCCAGCACCCCCCAGGATGAGCAGTTCTTC CASTPQDEQFF
TRBD1 TRBJ1-3 - TRBV19 TGTGCCAGTAGTGCACAGGGGAGAAACACCATATATTTT CASSAQGRNTIYF
- TRBJ2-2 - TRBV5-4 TGTGCCAGCAGCTTGCGCGCTGTCGACACCGGGGAGCTGTTTTTT CASSLRAVDTGELFF
- TRBJ2-2 - TRBV18 TGTGCCAGCTCACCACTCCCCCCGACCCAGAACACCGTGGAGCTGTTTTTT CASSPLPPTQNTVELFF
TRBD1 TRBJ1-1 - TRBV5-1 TGCGCCAGCAGCTTTGAGAGGACAGGCAACACTGAAGCTTTCTTT CASSFERTGNTEAFF
- TRBJ2-1 - TRBV5-6 TGTGCCAGCACCCTTCTAGGGTTTGAGGAAAATGAGCAGTTCTTC CASTLLGFEENEQFF
TRBD2 TRBJ2-3 - TRBV30 TGTGCCTGGAGCCTCACACGGACTAGCGGGAGCACAGATACGCAGTATTTT CAWSLTRTSGSTDTQYF
- TRBJ2-7 - TRBV11-2 TGTGCCAGCAGCTTCTCTTGGGACGGCTCCTACGAGCAGTACTTC CASSFSWDGSYEQYF
- TRBJ2-7 - TRBV4-2 TGTGCCAGCAGCCGGGTCGGGGCCCCGTTTTCCTACGAGCAGTACTTC CASSRVGAPFSYEQYF
- TRBJ1-3 - TRBV5-8 TGTGCCAGCAGCTTGTCCGGCCAGGTCCTCTCTGGAAACACCATATATTTT CASSLSGQVLSGNTIYF
- TRBJ2-7 - TRBV5-1 TGCGCCAGCAGCGACCGGACCCTGGGCACCTACGAGCAGTACTTC CASSDRTLGTYEQYF
TRBD2 TRBJ2-7 once TRBV5-4 TGTGCCAGCAGCCCGGGGGGGTTCAGCGCCAAGTTCTACGAGCAGTACTTC CASSPGGFSAKFYEQYF
- TRBJ2-7 - TRBV7-9 TGTGCCAGCAGCTTAGCGGGGCGATCCTACGAGCAGTACTTC CASSLAGRSYEQYF
TRBD2 TRBJ2-3 - TRBV7-3 TGTGCCAGCAGCTTAACGGCCCCTAGCGGGGGAGTCACAGATACGCAGTATTTT CASSLTAPSGGVTDTQYF
TRBD1 TRBJ1-6 - TRBV19 TGTGCCAGTAGTACCCAACCCGCGGGACAGAGTAATTCACCCCTCCACTTT CASSTQPAGQSNSPLHF
TRBD2 TRBJ2-1 - TRBV10-3 TGTGCCATAGGGGGACTAGCGGGGGACAATGAGCAGTTCTTC CAIGGLAGDNEQFF
- TRBJ1-5 once TRBV19 TGTGCCACCGCGGGACAAATTAGCAATCAGCCCCAGCATTTT CATAGQISNQPQHF
- TRBJ1-3 - TRBV30 TGTGCCTGGAGTACAGGTTCTGGAAACACCATATATTTT CAWSTGSGNTIYF
TRBD1 TRBJ2-3 - TRBV4-1 TGCGCCAGCAGCCAGCCCGGGACAGGGGTAATAGATACGCAGTATTTT CASSQPGTGVIDTQYF
- TRBJ1-3 - TRBV7-2 TGTGCCAGCAGCTTAGTCCTAGACACCATATATTTT CASSLVLDTIYF
- TRBJ2-3 - TRBV20-1 TGCAGTGCCCCCCTGGGAGATACGCAGTATTTT CSAPLGDTQYF
TRBD1 TRBJ2-2 few TRBV4-2 TGTGCCAGCAGCCCCCGGGACAGGGGGCCGAACACCGGGGAGCTGTTTTTT CASSPRDRGPNTGELFF
- TRBJ2-3 - TRBV4-1 TGCGCCAGCAGCCAAGAGGGTACAGGTACGCAGTATTTT CASSQEGTGTQYF
- TRBJ1-2 - TRBV5-8 TGTGCCAGCAGCTTTTCAGGGCGACCTAACTATGGCTACACCTTC CASSFSGRPNYGYTF
- TRBJ1-1 - TRBV11-3 TGTGCCAGCAGCTTAGGCAGCTGGAACACTGAAGCTTTCTTT CASSLGSWNTEAFF
TRBD1 TRBJ1-1 - TRBV6-4 TGTGCCAGCAGTGGGGACAGGGGTTCTGAAGCTTTCTTT CASSGDRGSEAFF
- TRBJ2-7 - TRBV6-5 TGTGCCAGCGGCGGGACACCAACCTACGAGCAGTACTTC CASGGTPTYEQYF
- TRBJ1-2 - TRBV5-5 TGTGCCAGCAGCTCCGCCCCGGGCAGGGGTAACTATGGCTACACCTTC CASSSAPGRGNYGYTF
- TRBJ1-2 - TRBV7-9 TGTGCCAGCAGCCTCGGGACGGGTGGCTATGGCTACACCTTC CASSLGTGGYGYTF
TRBD1 TRBJ1-1 - TRBV18 TGTGCCAGCTCACTCGGACAGGGCGTTTTAAACACTGAAGCTTTCTTT CASSLGQGVLNTEAFF
TRBD2 TRBJ2-1 - TRBV7-2 TGTGCCAGCAGCGGGGGGACTAGCGGGAGGAGGTCCTACAATGAGCAGTTCTTC CASSGGTSGRRSYNEQFF
TRBD1 TRBJ1-5 - TRBV19 TGTGCCAGTAGTATATTCCCCCGGGACAGAAAGTATAGCAATCAGCCCCAGCATTTT CASSIFPRDRKYSNQPQHF
TRBD2 TRBJ2-3 - TRBV10-3 TGTGCCATCAGGCCTAGCGGGGGGGCACCCGCGGGGGATACGCAGTATTTT CAIRPSGGAPAGDTQYF
TRBD2 TRBJ2-1 - TRBV18 TGTGCCAGCTCACCTGGGACTACCTCATATCCTACAAATGAGCAGTTCTTC CASSPGTTSYPTNEQFF
- TRBJ1-1 - TRBV10-3 TGTGCCATCAGTGAGTCGGGACGGCTGAACACTGAAGCTTTCTTT CAISESGRLNTEAFF
TRBD2 TRBJ2-3 - TRBV7-2 TGTGCCAGCAGCCCAGGGACTAGCGAGAGCACAGATACGCAGTATTTT CASSPGTSESTDTQYF
- TRBJ2-3 - TRBV5-1 TGCGCCAGCAACTACAGAGATACGCAGTATTTT CASNYRDTQYF
- TRBJ1-2 - TRBV11-2 TGTGCCAGCAGCTCCGGACAGAAGGGCTACACCTTC CASSSGQKGYTF
- TRBJ2-5 few TRBV5-1 TGCGCCAGCAGCTTGGAGTCCTCGTCTGCGGAGACCCAGTACTTC CASSLESSSAETQYF
- TRBJ1-5 few TRBV30 TGTGCCTGGAGTGGAGGTAGCAATCAGCCCCAGCATTTT CAWSGGSNQPQHF
- TRBJ1-2 once TRBV11-1 TGTGCCAGCAGCCCAGGGACTTCAACAAATTATGGCTACACCTTC CASSPGTSTNYGYTF
TRBD2 TRBJ2-1 - TRBV18 TGTGCCAGCTCACCACCGTTAGCGGGGCATGAGCAGTTCTTC CASSPPLAGHEQFF
- TRBJ2-2 - TRBV7-5 TGTGCCAGAAGCTTAATCTCGGTTACCGGGGAGCTGTTTTTT CARSLISVTGELFF
TRBD2 TRBJ2-1 - TRBV27 TGTGCCAGCAATGAACTAGCGGGCCACAATGAGCAGTTCTTC CASNELAGHNEQFF
- TRBJ2-1 - TRBV7-9 TGTGCCAGCACCCCGGGTCTGGACAGCTCCTACAATGAGCAGTTCTTC CASTPGLDSSYNEQFF
- TRBJ2-1 - TRBV6-6 TGTGCCAGCAGCGCGACAGAGTCAATGAAGCAGTTCTTC CASSATESMKQFF
TRBD2 TRBJ2-2 - TRBV5-1 TGCGCCAGCAGCTCTTTACTAGCGACGAACACCGGGGAGCTGTTTTTT CASSSLLATNTGELFF
TRBD2 TRBJ2-7 once TRBV13 TGTGCCAGCAGCCCAATAGCGGGGCTAGGGAATTACGAGCAGTACTTC CASSPIAGLGNYEQYF
TRBD1 TRBJ1-5 - TRBV6-6 TGTGCCAGCAGCTACGGACAGGGCGGGAGCAATCAGCCCCAGCATTTT CASSYGQGGSNQPQHF
TRBD1 TRBJ1-2 - TRBV18 TGTGCCAGCTCCGCCGCCGGGACAGGGTTCCTCTATGGCTACACCTTC CASSAAGTGFLYGYTF
- TRBJ2-7 - TRBV4-2 TGTGCCAGCAGCCAAGATAGGCGGGGTCTTAAAGAGCAGTACTTC CASSQDRRGLKEQYF
TRBD1 TRBJ1-4 - TRBV4-3 TGCGCCAGCAGCCCCCGTGGGACAGGGGCTGGGGAAAAACTGTTTTTT CASSPRGTGAGEKLFF
- TRBJ1-4 - TRBV9 TGTGCCAGCAGCTCACCGTCTAATAATGAAAAACTGTTTTTT CASSSPSNNEKLFF
- TRBJ2-7 - TRBV2 TGTGCCAGCAGTGCCGTCGAGCAGTACTTC CASSAVEQYF